The rows below give T cell receptor beta chains drawn from one sample of a study of blood T cells in healthy people across ages. TCRdb re-called the 5' RACE reads through MiXCR, storing one row per CDR3 protein. The sample gives 650,000 to 1,000,000 distinct CDR3 sequences, 30% to 45% of which show up once; approximately 13% is in the top ten. Sequencing was carried out using blood. Receptor source: a man younger than 30 in good health. CDR3s include the opening cysteine and the closing phenylalanine or tryptophan. The order of the fields is J gene, D gene, V gene, clone size, CDR3 DNA, CDR3 protein. A D gene is named only where the DNA matches it firmly. Expanded clones are given a class, and other clones once, few, many or no size at all.

j_gene: TRBJ2-5; d_gene: TRBD2; v_gene: TRBV12-3/TRBV12-4; abundance: -; CDR3nt: TGTGCCAGCAGTTTAGATCTAGCGGCCATAACCCAGTACTTC; CDR3aa: CASSLDLAAITQYF
j_gene: TRBJ2-1; d_gene: -; v_gene: TRBV12-3/TRBV12-4; abundance: -; CDR3nt: TGTGTCAGCAGTTTATGGCAAAACAATGAGCAGTTCTTC; CDR3aa: CVSSLWQNNEQFF
j_gene: TRBJ2-5; d_gene: TRBD2; v_gene: TRBV4-1; abundance: -; CDR3nt: TGCGCCAGCAGCCAAGTAAGACTAGCGGGGCGCCAAGAGACCCAGTACTTC; CDR3aa: CASSQVRLAGRQETQYF
j_gene: TRBJ2-7; d_gene: TRBD2; v_gene: TRBV6-5; abundance: many; CDR3nt: TGTGCCAGCAGCTCCACCACTAGCGGTATTACCTACGAGCAGTACTTC; CDR3aa: CASSSTTSGITYEQYF
j_gene: TRBJ2-7; d_gene: -; v_gene: TRBV4-1; abundance: many; CDR3nt: TGCGCCAGCAGCCCCCAGGCTGGGACTCGATACGAGCAGTACTTC; CDR3aa: CASSPQAGTRYEQYF
j_gene: TRBJ2-3; d_gene: -; v_gene: TRBV11-2; abundance: few; CDR3nt: TGTGCCAGCAGCCTAAGTTGGGGCGAGGGCACAGATACGCAGTATTTT; CDR3aa: CASSLSWGEGTDTQYF
j_gene: TRBJ2-7; d_gene: -; v_gene: TRBV29-1; abundance: many; CDR3nt: TGCAGCGTTGAGGACGGGTCCTACGAGCAGTACTTC; CDR3aa: CSVEDGSYEQYF
j_gene: TRBJ2-4; d_gene: -; v_gene: TRBV2; abundance: -; CDR3nt: TGTGCCAGTTGGGGGGGCGTTCTATTTCGGTCCAAAAACATTCAGTACTTC; CDR3aa: CASWGGVLFRSKNIQYF
j_gene: TRBJ2-2; d_gene: -; v_gene: TRBV4-3; abundance: many; CDR3nt: TGCGCCAGCAGCCCGTCTGGAAACACCGGGGAGCTGTTTTTT; CDR3aa: CASSPSGNTGELFF
j_gene: TRBJ2-1; d_gene: -; v_gene: TRBV7-2; abundance: -; CDR3nt: TGTGCCAGCAGCTTGCAGGGACCCTACAATGAGCAGTTCTTC; CDR3aa: CASSLQGPYNEQFF
j_gene: TRBJ2-7; d_gene: -; v_gene: TRBV25-1; abundance: few; CDR3nt: TGTGCCAGCAGTGAACTGTCGACCTACAATGAGCAGTACTTC; CDR3aa: CASSELSTYNEQYF
j_gene: TRBJ1-2; d_gene: -; v_gene: TRBV6-2/TRBV6-3; abundance: -; CDR3nt: TGTGCCGGAAGAGGATTGACGGGTTATGGCTACACCTTC; CDR3aa: CAGRGLTGYGYTF
j_gene: TRBJ2-1; d_gene: -; v_gene: TRBV4-2; abundance: once; CDR3nt: TGTGCCAGCAGCCAAGAAATCCTCGATGAGCAGTTCTTC; CDR3aa: CASSQEILDEQFF
j_gene: TRBJ1-5; d_gene: TRBD1; v_gene: TRBV7-9; abundance: many; CDR3nt: TGTGCCAGCAGCCTAGGGACAGGCAATCAGCCCCAGCATTTT; CDR3aa: CASSLGTGNQPQHF
j_gene: TRBJ1-2; d_gene: -; v_gene: TRBV12-3/TRBV12-4; abundance: many; CDR3nt: TGTGCCAGCAGTCCCCGACGACCAGCGGGGGGAAACTATGGCTACACCTTC; CDR3aa: CASSPRRPAGGNYGYTF
j_gene: TRBJ1-5; d_gene: -; v_gene: TRBV29-1; abundance: -; CDR3nt: TGCAGCGTTGGGGCAGCTAATCAGCCCCAGCATTTT; CDR3aa: CSVGAANQPQHF
j_gene: TRBJ1-1; d_gene: -; v_gene: TRBV2; abundance: -; CDR3nt: TGTGCCAGCAGTGAACCTGGATCCATGAACACTGAAGCTTTCTTT; CDR3aa: CASSEPGSMNTEAFF
j_gene: TRBJ1-1; d_gene: -; v_gene: TRBV12-3/TRBV12-4; abundance: few; CDR3nt: TGTGCCAGCAGCTACCGGGACGACGGTCTGGCTTTCTTT; CDR3aa: CASSYRDDGLAFF
j_gene: TRBJ2-3; d_gene: -; v_gene: TRBV13; abundance: -; CDR3nt: TGTGCCAGCAGCGGAGGGTGGATTTGGAGCACAAATACGCAGTATTTT; CDR3aa: CASSGGWIWSTNTQYF
j_gene: TRBJ2-3; d_gene: -; v_gene: TRBV25-1; abundance: many; CDR3nt: TGTGCCAGCGGGGACGCTTGGGATACGCAGTATTTT; CDR3aa: CASGDAWDTQYF
j_gene: TRBJ1-1; d_gene: TRBD1; v_gene: TRBV7-9; abundance: few; CDR3nt: TGTGCCAGCAGCTTCTCCACCCGGGACAGTGAAGCTTTCTTT; CDR3aa: CASSFSTRDSEAFF
j_gene: TRBJ2-3; d_gene: TRBD2; v_gene: TRBV12-3/TRBV12-4; abundance: -; CDR3nt: TGTGCCAGCAGCCCTAGCGGAATTAGAACAGATACGCAGTATTTT; CDR3aa: CASSPSGIRTDTQYF
j_gene: TRBJ2-5; d_gene: -; v_gene: TRBV9; abundance: many; CDR3nt: TGTGCCAGCAGCGTAGCTGGGAGATGGGAAGAGACCCAGTACTTC; CDR3aa: CASSVAGRWEETQYF
j_gene: TRBJ2-1; d_gene: -; v_gene: TRBV7-2; abundance: -; CDR3nt: TGTGCCAGCAGACGTCGTTCTAGCGCTGAACCCTACAATGAGCAGTTCTTC; CDR3aa: CASRRRSSAEPYNEQFF
j_gene: TRBJ1-1; d_gene: -; v_gene: TRBV4-3; abundance: -; CDR3nt: TGCGCCAGCAGCCCTTCGGGGGGCAGTGAGGAAGCTTTCTTT; CDR3aa: CASSPSGGSEEAFF
j_gene: TRBJ2-5; d_gene: TRBD2; v_gene: TRBV4-2; abundance: few; CDR3nt: TGTGCCAGCAGCCCGCGACTAGCTACCAACCAAGAGACCCAGTACTTC; CDR3aa: CASSPRLATNQETQYF
j_gene: TRBJ2-1; d_gene: TRBD1; v_gene: TRBV20-1; abundance: many; CDR3nt: TGCAGTGCTAGACAGGGGGCGGATGAGCAGTTCTTC; CDR3aa: CSARQGADEQFF
j_gene: TRBJ2-6; d_gene: -; v_gene: TRBV24-1; abundance: -; CDR3nt: TGTGCCACCCTAGGCGGGGCCAACGTCCTGACTTTC; CDR3aa: CATLGGANVLTF
j_gene: TRBJ2-1; d_gene: -; v_gene: TRBV29-1; abundance: -; CDR3nt: TGCAGCGTTGAAGATAACAGCTCCTACAATGAGCAGTTCTTC; CDR3aa: CSVEDNSSYNEQFF
j_gene: TRBJ1-1; d_gene: TRBD1; v_gene: TRBV12-3/TRBV12-4; abundance: few; CDR3nt: TGTGCCAGCAGCCCGGGACAGGCGGGGACTGAAGCTTTCTTT; CDR3aa: CASSPGQAGTEAFF
j_gene: TRBJ1-1; d_gene: TRBD1; v_gene: TRBV28; abundance: few; CDR3nt: TGTGCCAGCACTGAACCGGGACAGGGACACACTGAAGCTTTCTTT; CDR3aa: CASTEPGQGHTEAFF
j_gene: TRBJ2-3; d_gene: -; v_gene: TRBV7-9; abundance: -; CDR3nt: TGTGCCAGCAGCCCGATGGACAAGAGGACAGATACGCAGTATTTT; CDR3aa: CASSPMDKRTDTQYF
j_gene: TRBJ2-7; d_gene: -; v_gene: TRBV12-3/TRBV12-4; abundance: -; CDR3nt: TGTGCCAGCAGTTTTGCCTGGGATGCCTACGAGCAGTACTTC; CDR3aa: CASSFAWDAYEQYF
j_gene: TRBJ2-3; d_gene: -; v_gene: TRBV20-1; abundance: many; CDR3nt: TGCAGTGCAGACGGCGACTACACAGATACGCAGTATTTT; CDR3aa: CSADGDYTDTQYF
j_gene: TRBJ2-7; d_gene: -; v_gene: TRBV4-1; abundance: -; CDR3nt: TGCGCCAGCAGCCAAGCAATCCGGAAGAGCTCCTACGAGCAGTACTTC; CDR3aa: CASSQAIRKSSYEQYF
j_gene: TRBJ1-5; d_gene: -; v_gene: TRBV4-3; abundance: many; CDR3nt: TGCGCCAGCAGCCAAGAGTGGGGAGGCAATCAGCCCCAGCATTTT; CDR3aa: CASSQEWGGNQPQHF
j_gene: TRBJ1-4; d_gene: TRBD1; v_gene: TRBV7-2; abundance: few; CDR3nt: TGTGCCAGCAGTCCTACCACCGGGACAGCTAATGAAAAACTGTTTTTT; CDR3aa: CASSPTTGTANEKLFF
j_gene: TRBJ2-3; d_gene: -; v_gene: TRBV9; abundance: few; CDR3nt: TGTGCCAGCAGCGTAGGGGACACGTCCGCAGATACGCAGTATTTT; CDR3aa: CASSVGDTSADTQYF
j_gene: TRBJ2-7; d_gene: -; v_gene: TRBV7-2; abundance: few; CDR3nt: TGTGCCAGCAGCTTAGCCGGTAACATGTACGAGCAGTACTTC; CDR3aa: CASSLAGNMYEQYF
j_gene: TRBJ2-3; d_gene: -; v_gene: TRBV15; abundance: few; CDR3nt: TGTGCCACCAGAAGCATCCCAGGGGCCAACACAGATACGCAGTATTTT; CDR3aa: CATRSIPGANTDTQYF
j_gene: TRBJ1-5; d_gene: TRBD1; v_gene: TRBV12-3/TRBV12-4; abundance: many; CDR3nt: TGTGCCAGCAGTCTTTACAGGGGGCCTGATCAGCCCCAGCATTTT; CDR3aa: CASSLYRGPDQPQHF
j_gene: TRBJ2-6; d_gene: TRBD1; v_gene: TRBV6-2/TRBV6-3; abundance: -; CDR3nt: TGTGCCAGCAGTATTACAGGGGCCGGTGGGGCCAACGTCCTGACTTTC; CDR3aa: CASSITGAGGANVLTF
j_gene: TRBJ2-7; d_gene: -; v_gene: TRBV14; abundance: -; CDR3nt: TGTGCCAGCAGGCCAGGGGTTACTGCCTACAATGAGCAGTACTTC; CDR3aa: CASRPGVTAYNEQYF
j_gene: TRBJ2-3; d_gene: -; v_gene: TRBV12-3/TRBV12-4; abundance: many; CDR3nt: TGTGCCAGCAGTTTTACCAGGGATGATACGCAGTATTTT; CDR3aa: CASSFTRDDTQYF
j_gene: TRBJ1-2; d_gene: -; v_gene: TRBV9; abundance: -; CDR3nt: TGTGCCAGCAGCGGGCCCACAGGCTACACCTTC; CDR3aa: CASSGPTGYTF
j_gene: TRBJ2-2; d_gene: TRBD1; v_gene: TRBV12-3/TRBV12-4; abundance: -; CDR3nt: TGTGCCAGCAAGACAGGGACGAACACCGGGGAGCTGTTTTTT; CDR3aa: CASKTGTNTGELFF
j_gene: TRBJ2-1; d_gene: -; v_gene: TRBV4-1; abundance: many; CDR3nt: TGCGCCAGCAGCCACGCCGACGGGCCCCGGGGCTCCTACAATGAGCAGTTCTTC; CDR3aa: CASSHADGPRGSYNEQFF
j_gene: TRBJ2-4; d_gene: -; v_gene: TRBV12-3/TRBV12-4; abundance: few; CDR3nt: TGTGCCAGCAGCCCGGGACACCTAGCCAAAAACATTCAGTACTTC; CDR3aa: CASSPGHLAKNIQYF
j_gene: TRBJ2-3; d_gene: -; v_gene: TRBV12-3/TRBV12-4; abundance: few; CDR3nt: TGTGCCAGCAGTTTTCCAGCGGATACGCAGTATTTT; CDR3aa: CASSFPADTQYF
j_gene: TRBJ2-3; d_gene: TRBD2; v_gene: TRBV6-4; abundance: many; CDR3nt: TGTGCCAGCAGTGAACTAGCGGGGGGGCCAGATACGCAGTATTTT; CDR3aa: CASSELAGGPDTQYF
j_gene: TRBJ2-1; d_gene: -; v_gene: TRBV7-9; abundance: -; CDR3nt: TGTGCCAGCAGCGCAACCTTCCCAAAGGGGGGGCTAGTCGATGAGCAGTTCTTC; CDR3aa: CASSATFPKGGLVDEQFF
j_gene: TRBJ2-7; d_gene: -; v_gene: TRBV15; abundance: -; CDR3nt: TGTGCCACCAGCAGAACTCAGGCGGTCCTTAGGGACTACGAGCAGTACTTC; CDR3aa: CATSRTQAVLRDYEQYF